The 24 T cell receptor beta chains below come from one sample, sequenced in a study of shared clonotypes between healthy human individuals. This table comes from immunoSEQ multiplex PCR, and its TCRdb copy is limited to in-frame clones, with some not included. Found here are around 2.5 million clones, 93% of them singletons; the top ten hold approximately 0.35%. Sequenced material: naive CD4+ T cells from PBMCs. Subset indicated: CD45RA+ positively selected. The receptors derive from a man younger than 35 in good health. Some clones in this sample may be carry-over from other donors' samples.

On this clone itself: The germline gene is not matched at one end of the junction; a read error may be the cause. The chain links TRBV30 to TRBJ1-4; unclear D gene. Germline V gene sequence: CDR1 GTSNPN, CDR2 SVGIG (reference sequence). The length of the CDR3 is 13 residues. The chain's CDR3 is CAWSSPLIGKLFF. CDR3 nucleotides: TGTGCTTGGAGTTCACCACTAATCGGGAAACTGTTTTTT.

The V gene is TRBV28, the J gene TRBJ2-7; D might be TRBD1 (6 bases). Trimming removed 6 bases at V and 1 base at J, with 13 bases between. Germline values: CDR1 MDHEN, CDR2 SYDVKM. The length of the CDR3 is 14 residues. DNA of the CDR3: TGTGCCAGCAGGACACAGGGTCATTCCTACGAGCAGTACTTC. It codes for CASRTQGHSYEQYF.

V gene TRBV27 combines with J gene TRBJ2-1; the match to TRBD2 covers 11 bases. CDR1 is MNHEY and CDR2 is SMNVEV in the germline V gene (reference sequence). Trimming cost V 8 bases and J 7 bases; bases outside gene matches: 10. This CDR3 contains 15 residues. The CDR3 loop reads CASGFGGLAVNEQFF. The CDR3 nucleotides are TGTGCCAGCGGGTTTGGGGGACTAGCGGTTAATGAGCAGTTCTTC.

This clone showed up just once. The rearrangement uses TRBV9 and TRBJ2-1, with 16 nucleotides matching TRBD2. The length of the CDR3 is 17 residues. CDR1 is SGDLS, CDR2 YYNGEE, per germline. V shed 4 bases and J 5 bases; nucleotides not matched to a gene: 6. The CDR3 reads CASSRMGLAGGHNEQFF. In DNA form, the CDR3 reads TGTGCCAGCAGCAGAATGGGACTAGCGGGAGGGCACAATGAGCAGTTCTTC.

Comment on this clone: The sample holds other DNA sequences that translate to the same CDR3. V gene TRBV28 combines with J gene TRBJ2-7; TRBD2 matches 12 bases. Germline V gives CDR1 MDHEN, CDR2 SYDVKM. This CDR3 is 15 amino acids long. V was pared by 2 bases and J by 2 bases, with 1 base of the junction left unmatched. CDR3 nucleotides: TGTGCCAGCAGTTTACCTAGCGGGAGGGCCTACGAGCAGTACTTC. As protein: CASSLPSGRAYEQYF. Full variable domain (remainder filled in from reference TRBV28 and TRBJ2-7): DVKVTQSSRYLVKRTGEKVFLECVQDMDHENMFWYRQDPGLGLRLIYFSYDVKMKEKGDIPEGYSVSREKKERFSLILESASTNQTSMYLCASSLPSGRAYEQYFGPGTRLTVT.

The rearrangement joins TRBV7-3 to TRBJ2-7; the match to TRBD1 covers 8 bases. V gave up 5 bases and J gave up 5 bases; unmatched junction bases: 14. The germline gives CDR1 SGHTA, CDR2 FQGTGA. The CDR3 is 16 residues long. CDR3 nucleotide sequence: TGTGCCAGCAGCCGCACAGGGGGACAGGCAGGGCACGAGCAGTACTTC. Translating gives CASSRTGGQAGHEQYF.

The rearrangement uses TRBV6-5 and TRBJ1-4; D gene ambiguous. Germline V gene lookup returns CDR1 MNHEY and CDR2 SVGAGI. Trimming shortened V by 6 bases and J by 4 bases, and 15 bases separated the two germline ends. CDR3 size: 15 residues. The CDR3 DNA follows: TGTGCCAGCAGACACGACTGGGAAAGTAATGAAAAACTGTTTTTT. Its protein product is CASRHDWESNEKLFF.

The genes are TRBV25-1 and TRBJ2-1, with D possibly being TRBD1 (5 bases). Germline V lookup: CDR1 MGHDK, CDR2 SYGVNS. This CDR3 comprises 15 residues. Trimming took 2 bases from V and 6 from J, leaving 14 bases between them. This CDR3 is CASSEEGKGLNEQFF. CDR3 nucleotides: TGTGCCAGCAGTGAAGAAGGGAAGGGGCTCAATGAGCAGTTCTTC.

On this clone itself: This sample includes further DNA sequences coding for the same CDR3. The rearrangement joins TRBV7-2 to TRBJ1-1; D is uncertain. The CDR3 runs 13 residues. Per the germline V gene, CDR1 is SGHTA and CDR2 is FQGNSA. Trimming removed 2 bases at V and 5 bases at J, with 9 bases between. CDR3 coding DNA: TGTGCCAGCAGCTTAAGGAGGGAGACTGAAGCTTTCTTT. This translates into CASSLRRETEAFF.

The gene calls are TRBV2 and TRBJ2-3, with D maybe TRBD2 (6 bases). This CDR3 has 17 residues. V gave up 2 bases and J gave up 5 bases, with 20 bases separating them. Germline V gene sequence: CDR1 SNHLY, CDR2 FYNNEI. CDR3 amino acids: CASSEIGGPISGDTQYF. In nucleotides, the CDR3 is TGTGCCAGCAGTGAAATTGGCGGGCCAATTAGCGGAGATACGCAGTATTTT.

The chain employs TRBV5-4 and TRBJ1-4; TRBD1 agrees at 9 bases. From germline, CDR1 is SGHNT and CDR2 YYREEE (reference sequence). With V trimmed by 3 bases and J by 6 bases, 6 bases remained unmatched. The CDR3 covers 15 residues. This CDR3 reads CASSSARDRDEKLFF. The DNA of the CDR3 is TGTGCCAGCAGCTCGGCCCGGGACAGGGATGAAAAACTGTTTTTT.

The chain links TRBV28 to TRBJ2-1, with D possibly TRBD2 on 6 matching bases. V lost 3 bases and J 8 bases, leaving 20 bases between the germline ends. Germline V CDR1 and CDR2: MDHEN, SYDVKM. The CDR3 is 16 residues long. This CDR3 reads CASSFHGPGVGDEQFF. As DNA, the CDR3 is TGTGCCAGCAGTTTCCATGGTCCGGGAGTGGGTGATGAGCAGTTCTTC.

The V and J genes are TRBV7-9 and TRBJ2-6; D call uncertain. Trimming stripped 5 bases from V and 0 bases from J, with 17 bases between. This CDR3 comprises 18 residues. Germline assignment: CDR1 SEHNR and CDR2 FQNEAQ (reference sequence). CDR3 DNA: TGTGCCAGCAGCGCCGCAGCTTTAGTCTACTCTGGGGCCAACGTCCTGACTTTC. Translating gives CASSAAALVYSGANVLTF.

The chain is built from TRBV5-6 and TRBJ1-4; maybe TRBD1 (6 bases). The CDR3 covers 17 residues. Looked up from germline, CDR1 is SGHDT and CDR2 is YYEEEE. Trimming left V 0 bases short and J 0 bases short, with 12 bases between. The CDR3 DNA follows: TGTGCCAGCAGCTTGGTTGCCAAGGGGGCAACTAATGAAAAACTGTTTTTT. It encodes CASSLVAKGATNEKLFF.

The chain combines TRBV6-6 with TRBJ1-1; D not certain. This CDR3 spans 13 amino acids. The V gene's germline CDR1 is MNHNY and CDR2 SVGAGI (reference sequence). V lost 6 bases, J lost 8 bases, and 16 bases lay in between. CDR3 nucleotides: TGTGCCAGCAGCGACCCGGGCTGGACCGAAGCTTTCTTT. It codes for CASSDPGWTEAFF.

Here the CDR3 DNA reads TGTGCCAGCAGCTTTATAAAGGGAAACTATGGCTACACCTTC. Amino acid sequence: CASSFIKGNYGYTF. The V gene is TRBV5-4, the J gene TRBJ1-2; the D is unclear. Trimming removed 2 bases at V and 2 bases at J, with 10 bases between. CDR1 SGHNT and CDR2 YYREEE come from the germline V gene (reference sequence). The CDR3 length is 14 residues.

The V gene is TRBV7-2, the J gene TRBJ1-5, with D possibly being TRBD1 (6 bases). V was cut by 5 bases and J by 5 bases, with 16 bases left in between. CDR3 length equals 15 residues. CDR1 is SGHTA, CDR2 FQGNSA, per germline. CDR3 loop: CASSPQGRPHQPQHF. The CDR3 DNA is TGTGCCAGCAGCCCACAGGGACGGCCCCATCAGCCCCAGCATTTT.

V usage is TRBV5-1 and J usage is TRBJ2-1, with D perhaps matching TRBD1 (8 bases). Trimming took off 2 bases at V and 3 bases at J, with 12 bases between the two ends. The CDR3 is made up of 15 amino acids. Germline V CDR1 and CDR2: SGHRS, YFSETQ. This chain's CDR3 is CASSLTGGVYNEQFF. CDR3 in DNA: TGCGCCAGCAGCTTAACAGGGGGGGTCTACAATGAGCAGTTCTTC.

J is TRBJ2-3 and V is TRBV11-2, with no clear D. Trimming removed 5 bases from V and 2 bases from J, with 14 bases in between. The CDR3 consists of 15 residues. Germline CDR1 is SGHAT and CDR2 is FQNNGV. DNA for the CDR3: TGTGCCAGCAGCCCCGGGCGGCGGCTCACAGATACGCAGTATTTT. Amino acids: CASSPGRRLTDTQYF.

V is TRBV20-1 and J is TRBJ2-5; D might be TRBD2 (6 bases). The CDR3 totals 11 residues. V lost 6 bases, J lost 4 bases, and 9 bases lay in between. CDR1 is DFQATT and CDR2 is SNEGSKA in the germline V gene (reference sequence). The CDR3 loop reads CSAEEGETQYF. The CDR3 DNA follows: TGCAGTGCCGAGGAGGGAGAGACCCAGTACTTC.

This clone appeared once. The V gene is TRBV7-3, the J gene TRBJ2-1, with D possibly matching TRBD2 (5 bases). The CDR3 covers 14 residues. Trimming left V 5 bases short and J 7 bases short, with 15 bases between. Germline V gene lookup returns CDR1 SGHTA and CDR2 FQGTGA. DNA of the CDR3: TGTGCCAGCAGCCCCGGGGTCCGCCCAAATGAGCAGTTCTTC. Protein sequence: CASSPGVRPNEQFF.

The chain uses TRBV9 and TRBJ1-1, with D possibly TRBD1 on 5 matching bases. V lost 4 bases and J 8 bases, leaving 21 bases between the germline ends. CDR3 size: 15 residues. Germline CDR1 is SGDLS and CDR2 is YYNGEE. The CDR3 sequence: CASSRLTGAAPEAFF. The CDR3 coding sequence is TGTGCCAGCAGCCGCCTCACAGGCGCTGCGCCAGAAGCTTTCTTT.

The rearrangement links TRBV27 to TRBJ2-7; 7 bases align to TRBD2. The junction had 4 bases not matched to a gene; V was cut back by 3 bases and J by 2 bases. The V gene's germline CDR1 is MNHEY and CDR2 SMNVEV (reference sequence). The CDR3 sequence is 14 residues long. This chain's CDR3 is CASSFLSGTYEQYF. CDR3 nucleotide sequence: TGTGCCAGCAGTTTTCTAAGCGGGACCTACGAGCAGTACTTC.

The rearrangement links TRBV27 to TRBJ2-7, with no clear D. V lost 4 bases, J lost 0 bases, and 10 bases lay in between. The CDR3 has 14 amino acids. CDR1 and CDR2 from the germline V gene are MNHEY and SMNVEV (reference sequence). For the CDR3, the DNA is TGTGCCAGCAGTTCGAGCAGGTACTCCTACGAGCAGTACTTC. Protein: CASSSSRYSYEQYF.